The text below deals with one TCR beta chain. The CDR3 is 17 residues long. The sample comes from a study of blood T cell repertoires in COVID-19. Whole-study context: COVID-19 samples from acute and convalescent phases originated in the United States, Italy and Spain.

In the original workflow: How many nucleated cells were present was estimated from reference gene primer amplification. The repertoire was sequenced with immunoSEQ multiplex PCR; TCRdb's copy has only in-frame clones and lacks some. The DNA gave D and trimming, while V, J and clone size come from that table. The sample comprises some 76,000 clones, 75% to 95% of which are singletons, and under 6.5% rests with the top ten. The source of this sequence is a woman aged 18-29 years with acute or convalescent COVID-19. The rearrangement uses TRBV21-1 and TRBJ2-3; whether TRBD2, the table's D call, matches the DNA was not checked. TRBV21-1 counts as a pseudogene. Sequenced: peripheral blood. This chain's CDR3 is CASSKNTRGGAEDTQYF. The CDR3 nucleotides read TGTGCCAGCAGCAAAAATACTAGAGGAGGGGCTGAAGATACGCAGTATTTT.